This T cell receptor (beta chain) stems from a study of T cells in Graves' hyperthyroidism and ophthalmopathy. General study findings and limits: Most thyroid-expanded clonotypes above 0.001 were also found in blood.

These patients, aged 18 to 65, had recently diagnosed hyperthyroidism lasting under 2 months. The V end lost 2 bases, the J end lost 0 bases, and 11 bases lay between the germline ends. The CDR3 is 14 amino acids. From germline, CDR1 is DFQATT and CDR2 SNEGSKA (reference sequence). In the case of this clonotype: Its antigen is undetermined.

Using RNA transcripts as the source, TCR beta CDR3 regions were amplified. With the HTBI primer set, the TCR CDR3 went through a first round of RT-PCR. TCRdb recomputed calls from the multiplex PCR reads with MiXCR, one row per CDR3 protein. Of a few hundred thousand distinct CDR3 sequences listed, less than 25% are singletons. The receptor was isolated from a man aged 18 to 29 with Graves' hyperthyroidism. Material for sequencing was blood. V gene TRBV20-1 combines with J gene TRBJ2-7; D is ambiguous. CDR3 residues: CSARSEFSSYEQYF. CDR3 coding DNA: TGCAGTGCTAGAAGCGAGTTTAGCTCCTACGAGCAGTACTTC.